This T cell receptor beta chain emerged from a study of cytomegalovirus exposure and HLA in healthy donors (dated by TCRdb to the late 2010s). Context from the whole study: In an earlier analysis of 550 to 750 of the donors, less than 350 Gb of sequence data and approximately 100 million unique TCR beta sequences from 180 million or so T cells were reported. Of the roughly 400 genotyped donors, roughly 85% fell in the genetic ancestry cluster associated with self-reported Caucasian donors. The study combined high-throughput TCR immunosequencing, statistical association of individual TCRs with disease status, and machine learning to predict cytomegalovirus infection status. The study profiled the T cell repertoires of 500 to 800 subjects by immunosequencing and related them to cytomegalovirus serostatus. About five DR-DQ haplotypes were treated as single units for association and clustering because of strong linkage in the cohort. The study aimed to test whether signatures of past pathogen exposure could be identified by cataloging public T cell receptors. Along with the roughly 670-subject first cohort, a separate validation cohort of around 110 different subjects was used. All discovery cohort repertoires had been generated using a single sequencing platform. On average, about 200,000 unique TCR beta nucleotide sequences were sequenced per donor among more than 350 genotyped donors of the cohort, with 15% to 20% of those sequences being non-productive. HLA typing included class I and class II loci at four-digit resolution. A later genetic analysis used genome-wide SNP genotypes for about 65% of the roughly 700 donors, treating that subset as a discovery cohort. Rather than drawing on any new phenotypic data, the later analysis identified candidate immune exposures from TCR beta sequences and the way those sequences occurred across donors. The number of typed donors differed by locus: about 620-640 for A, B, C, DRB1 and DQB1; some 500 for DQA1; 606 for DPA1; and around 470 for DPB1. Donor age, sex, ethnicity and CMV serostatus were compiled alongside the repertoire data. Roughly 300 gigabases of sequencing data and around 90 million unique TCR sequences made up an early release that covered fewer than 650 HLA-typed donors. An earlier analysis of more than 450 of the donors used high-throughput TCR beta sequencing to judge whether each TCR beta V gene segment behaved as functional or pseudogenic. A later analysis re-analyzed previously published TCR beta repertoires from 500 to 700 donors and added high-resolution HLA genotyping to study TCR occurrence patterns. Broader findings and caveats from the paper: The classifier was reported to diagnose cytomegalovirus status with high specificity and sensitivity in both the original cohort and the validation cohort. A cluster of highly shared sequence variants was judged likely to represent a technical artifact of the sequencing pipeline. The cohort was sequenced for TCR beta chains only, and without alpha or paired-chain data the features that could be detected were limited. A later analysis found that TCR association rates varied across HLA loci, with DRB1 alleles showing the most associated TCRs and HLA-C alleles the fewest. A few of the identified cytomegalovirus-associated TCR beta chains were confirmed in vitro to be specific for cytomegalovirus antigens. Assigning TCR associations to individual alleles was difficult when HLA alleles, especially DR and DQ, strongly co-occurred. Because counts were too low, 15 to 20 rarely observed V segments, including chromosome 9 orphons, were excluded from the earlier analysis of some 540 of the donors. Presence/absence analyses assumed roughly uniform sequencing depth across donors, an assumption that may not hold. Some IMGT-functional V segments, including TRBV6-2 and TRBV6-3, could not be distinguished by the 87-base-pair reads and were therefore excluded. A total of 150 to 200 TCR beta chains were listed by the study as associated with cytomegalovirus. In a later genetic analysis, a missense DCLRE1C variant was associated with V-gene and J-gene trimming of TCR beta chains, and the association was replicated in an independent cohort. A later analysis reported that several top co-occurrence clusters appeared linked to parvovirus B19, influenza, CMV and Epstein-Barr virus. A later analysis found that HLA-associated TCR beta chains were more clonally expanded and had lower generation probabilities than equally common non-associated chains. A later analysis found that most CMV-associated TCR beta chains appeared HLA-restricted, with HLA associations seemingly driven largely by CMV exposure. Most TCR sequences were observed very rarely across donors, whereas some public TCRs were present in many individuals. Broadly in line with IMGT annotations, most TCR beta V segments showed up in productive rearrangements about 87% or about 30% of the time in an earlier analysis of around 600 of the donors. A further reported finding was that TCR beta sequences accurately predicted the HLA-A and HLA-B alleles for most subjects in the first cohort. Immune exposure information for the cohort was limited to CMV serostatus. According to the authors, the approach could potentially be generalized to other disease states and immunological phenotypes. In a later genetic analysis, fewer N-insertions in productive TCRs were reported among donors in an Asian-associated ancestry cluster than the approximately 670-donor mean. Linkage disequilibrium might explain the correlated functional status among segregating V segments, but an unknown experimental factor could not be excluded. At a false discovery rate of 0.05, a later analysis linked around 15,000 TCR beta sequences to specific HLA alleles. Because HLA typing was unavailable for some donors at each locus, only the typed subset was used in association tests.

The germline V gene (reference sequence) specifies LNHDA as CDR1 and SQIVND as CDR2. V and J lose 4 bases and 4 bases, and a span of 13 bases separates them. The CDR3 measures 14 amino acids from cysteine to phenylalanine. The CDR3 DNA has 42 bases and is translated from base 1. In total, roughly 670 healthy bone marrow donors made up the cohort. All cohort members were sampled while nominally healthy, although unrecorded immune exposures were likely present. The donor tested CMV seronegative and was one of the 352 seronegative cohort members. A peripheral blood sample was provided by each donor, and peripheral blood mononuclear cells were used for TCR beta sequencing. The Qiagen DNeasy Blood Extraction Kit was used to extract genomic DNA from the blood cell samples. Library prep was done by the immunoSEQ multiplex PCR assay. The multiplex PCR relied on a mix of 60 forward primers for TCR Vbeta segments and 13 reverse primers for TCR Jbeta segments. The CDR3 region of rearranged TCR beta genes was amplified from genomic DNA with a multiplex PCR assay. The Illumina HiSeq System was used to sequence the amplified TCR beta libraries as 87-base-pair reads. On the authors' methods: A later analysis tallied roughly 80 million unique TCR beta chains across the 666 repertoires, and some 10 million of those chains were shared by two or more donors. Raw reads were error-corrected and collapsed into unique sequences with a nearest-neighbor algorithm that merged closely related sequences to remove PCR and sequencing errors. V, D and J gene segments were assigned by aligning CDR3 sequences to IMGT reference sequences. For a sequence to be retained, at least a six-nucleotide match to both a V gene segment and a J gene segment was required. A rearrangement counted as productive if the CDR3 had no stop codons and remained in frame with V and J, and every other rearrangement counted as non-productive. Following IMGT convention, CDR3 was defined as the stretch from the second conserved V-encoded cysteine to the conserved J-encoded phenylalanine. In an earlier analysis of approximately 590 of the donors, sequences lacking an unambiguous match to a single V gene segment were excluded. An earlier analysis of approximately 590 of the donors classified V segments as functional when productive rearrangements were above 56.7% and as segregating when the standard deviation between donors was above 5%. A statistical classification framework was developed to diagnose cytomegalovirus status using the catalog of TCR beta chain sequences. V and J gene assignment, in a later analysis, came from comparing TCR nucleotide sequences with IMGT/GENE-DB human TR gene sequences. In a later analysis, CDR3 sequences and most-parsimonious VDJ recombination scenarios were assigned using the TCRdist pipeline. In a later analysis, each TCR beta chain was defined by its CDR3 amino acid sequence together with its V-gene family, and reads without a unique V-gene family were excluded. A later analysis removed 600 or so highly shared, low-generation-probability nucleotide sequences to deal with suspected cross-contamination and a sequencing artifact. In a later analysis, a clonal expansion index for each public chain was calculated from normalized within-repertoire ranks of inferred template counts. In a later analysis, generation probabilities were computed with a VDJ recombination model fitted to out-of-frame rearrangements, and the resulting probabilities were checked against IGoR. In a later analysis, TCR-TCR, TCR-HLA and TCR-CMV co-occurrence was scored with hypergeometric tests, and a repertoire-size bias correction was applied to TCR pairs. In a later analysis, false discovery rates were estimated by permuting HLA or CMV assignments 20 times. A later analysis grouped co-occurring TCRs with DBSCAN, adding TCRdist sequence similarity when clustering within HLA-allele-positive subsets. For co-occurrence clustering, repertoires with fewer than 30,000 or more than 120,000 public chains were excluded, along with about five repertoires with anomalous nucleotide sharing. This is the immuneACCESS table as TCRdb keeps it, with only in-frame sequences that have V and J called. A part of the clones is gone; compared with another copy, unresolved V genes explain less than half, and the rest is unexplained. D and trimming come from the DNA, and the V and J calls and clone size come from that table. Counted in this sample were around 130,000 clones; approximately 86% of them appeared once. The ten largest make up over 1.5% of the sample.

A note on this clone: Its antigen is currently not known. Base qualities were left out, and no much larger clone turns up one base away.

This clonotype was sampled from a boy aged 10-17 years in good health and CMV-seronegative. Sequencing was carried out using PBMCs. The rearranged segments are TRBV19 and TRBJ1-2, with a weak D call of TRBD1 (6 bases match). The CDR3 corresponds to CASSNGQTRYGYTF. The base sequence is TGTGCCAGTAGTAATGGACAGACACGCTATGGCTACACCTTC.